These T cell receptor beta chains were read from a single sample in a study of cytomegalovirus exposure and HLA in healthy donors. Data came from immunoSEQ multiplex PCR; TCRdb stores just in-frame clones and leaves some out. The data hold some 230,000 clones, with about 89% observed a single time. Sample: PBMCs. The source of these receptors is a woman between 18 and 29 years old in good health and CMV-seronegative. CDR3s include the opening cysteine and the closing phenylalanine or tryptophan. D genes are given only for firm matches. Clone size, where shown, is once, few, many, or a class for clones that have expanded.

CDR3 protein,CDR3 DNA,D gene,V gene,J gene,clone size
CASRLTGMGEKLFF,TGTGCCAGCAGATTGACAGGGATGGGGGAAAAACTGTTTTTT,TRBD1,TRBV5-6,TRBJ1-4,.
CASGLTSGMIDTQYF,TGTGCTAGTGGGCTGACTAGCGGGATGATAGATACGCAGTATTTT,TRBD2,TRBV12-5,TRBJ2-3,.
CASSPGTVLYEQYF,TGCGCCAGCAGCCCCGGGACTGTCCTGTACGAGCAGTACTTC,.,TRBV5-1,TRBJ2-7,.
CSVESGTLGQPQHF,TGCAGCGTTGAATCTGGGACTCTGGGTCAGCCCCAGCATTTT,.,TRBV29-1,TRBJ1-5,.
CASRLQGAFSNQPQHF,TGTGCCAGCAGACTACAGGGGGCTTTTAGCAATCAGCCCCAGCATTTT,TRBD1,TRBV27,TRBJ1-5,.
CASSKVQGTYEQYF,TGTGCCAGCAGCAAAGTTCAGGGCACCTACGAGCAGTACTTC,.,TRBV21-1,TRBJ2-7,.
CASSGPGGNQPQHF,TGTGCCAGCAGCGGTCCAGGGGGCAATCAGCCCCAGCATTTT,.,TRBV9,TRBJ1-5,.
CASSPTGQGLQPQHF,TGTGCCAGCAGCCCGACTGGACAGGGCTTGCAGCCCCAGCATTTT,TRBD1,TRBV6-1,TRBJ1-5,.
CASRQQGAQEYGYTF,TGTGCCAGCAGACAACAGGGGGCGCAGGAGTATGGCTACACCTTC,TRBD1,TRBV6-4,TRBJ1-2,.
CAISAGQDNEKLFF,TGTGCCATCAGTGCCGGACAGGATAATGAAAAACTGTTTTTT,TRBD1,TRBV10-3,TRBJ1-4,.
CASSTLVGETQYF,TGTGCCAGCAGCACACTAGTAGGAGAGACCCAGTACTTC,.,TRBV27,TRBJ2-5,.
CASSVTGTGFYEQYF,TGTGCCAGCAGCGTGACCGGGACAGGGTTCTACGAGCAGTACTTC,TRBD1,TRBV9,TRBJ2-7,once
CASSQPTSGRSTDTQYF,TGTGCCAGCAGCCAACCCACCAGCGGGCGGAGCACAGATACGCAGTATTTT,.,TRBV7-9,TRBJ2-3,.
CASSLPNQPQHF,TGTGCCAGCAGCTTACCGAATCAGCCCCAGCATTTT,.,TRBV7-9,TRBJ1-5,.
CSAEPYPLTDTQYF,TGCAGCGCCGAGCCGTATCCCCTTACAGATACGCAGTATTTT,.,TRBV29-1,TRBJ2-3,.
CASSLPQGGPEAFF,TGTGCCAGCAGCTTACCCCAGGGAGGGCCTGAAGCTTTCTTT,.,TRBV5-4,TRBJ1-1,.
CASSLRTAGGNNEQFF,TGTGCCAGCAGTTTAAGAACGGCGGGAGGAAACAATGAGCAGTTCTTC,TRBD2,TRBV27,TRBJ2-1,.
CASSFGSGGNNEQFF,TGTGCTAGCAGCTTTGGAAGCGGGGGTAACAATGAGCAGTTCTTC,TRBD2,TRBV7-7,TRBJ2-1,few
CASSVDFRLASGSEQYF,TGTGCCAGCAGCGTAGACTTCAGGCTGGCTAGCGGGAGCGAGCAGTACTTC,TRBD2,TRBV9,TRBJ2-7,.
CASSYRTSGRIDTQYF,TGTGCCAGCAGCTACAGGACTAGCGGGAGGATCGATACGCAGTATTTT,TRBD2,TRBV11-3,TRBJ2-3,.
CASSFSPGQGIETQYF,TGTGCCAGCAGCTTCTCCCCCGGACAGGGGATAGAGACCCAGTACTTC,TRBD1,TRBV11-2,TRBJ2-5,.
CASSPKYSPGSANGYTF,TGCGCCAGCAGCCCGAAGTACTCTCCGGGAAGCGCAAATGGCTACACCTTC,.,TRBV4-1,TRBJ1-2,.
CASRDRGFQPQHF,TGTGCCAGCAGAGACAGGGGGTTTCAGCCCCAGCATTTT,TRBD1,TRBV6-1,TRBJ1-5,few
CASSAGLGKVATNEKLFF,TGCGCCAGCAGCGCGGGACTCGGCAAAGTCGCAACTAATGAAAAACTGTTTTTT,.,TRBV5-1,TRBJ1-4,.